This record concerns one TCR beta chain sequence. At least ten counts were recorded for this clonotype. There is no known antigen for this receptor. Within one base of it there is no much larger clone, and no base qualities were kept. The CDR3 numbers 14 residues from cysteine through phenylalanine. Only the CDR3 region is kept as DNA, spanning 42 bases read in frame from base 1. V and J lose 4 bases and 3 bases, and a span of 9 bases separates them. The CDR1 and CDR2 encoded by the germline V gene (reference sequence) are LGHDT and YNNKEL. The TCR beta CDR3 regions were amplified from RNA transcripts. For the first round of RT-PCR on the TCR CDR3, the HTBI primer set was used together with the Qiagen OneStep RT-PCR kit. Libraries were constructed in a second round of multiplex PCR, after which size selection and purification were performed. Sequencing of the libraries was done on an Illumina HiSeq2000 using paired-end 100 bp reads. In the authors' own workflow: SOAPnuke was used to process the raw data, throwing out any read that contained adapters or uncalled bases, had a mean Phred below 15, or lacked an exact constant-primer or identifier match. High-quality paired reads were merged with COPE v1.2.5, and unique nucleotide sequences were defined as clonotypes. MiTCR v1.1 was used to align the clonotypes against IMGT TRBV, TRBD and TRBJ reference segments. Analysis was restricted to V-J combinations with a frequency above 0.0001, which covered 98% to 99.2% of repertoires. A TCS score was defined as the ratio of F50 (clonal expansion) to E x V (chaos), with BLOSUM62-based TCRdist applied between CDR3 peptides within each V-J. Welch's t-statistics and random forest reduced roughly 530 V-J features to about 13, which were used in a naive Bayes classifier (R e1071). The public reads were reanalyzed by TCRdb: fastp trimming at Q25, MiXCR alignment, in-frame beta chains only. Identical CDR3 proteins give one entry, which carries the most common genes and DNA. TCRdb, rather than the study authors, made the V and J calls. For this sample the table gives hundreds of thousands of distinct CDR3 sequences, of which 15% to 19% were detected only once. Over 7.5% of the sample comes from the top ten.

The data are from a study of T cells in Graves' hyperthyroidism and ophthalmopathy (dated by TCRdb to the late 2010s). In the study overall: Peripheral blood was sampled at the time of initial diagnosis, prior to any treatment. To identify distinguishing TCR V-J signatures, a discovery cohort of some 100 patients was used, comprising 40 to 45 with Graves' ophthalmopathy and some 60 with stable Graves' hyperthyroidism. An independent validation cohort of 18 to 20 hyperthyroidism patients and about 15 patients who later progressed to ophthalmopathy tested prospective prediction of ophthalmopathy. The roughly 100 discovery patients were randomly divided into training and test sets at a 7:3 ratio. In about 6 Graves' hyperthyroidism patients, the study also compared T-cell repertoires from thyroid tissue with T-cell repertoires from blood. Following sampling, methimazole starting at 30 mg daily was given to hyperthyroidism patients, and high-dose intravenous methylprednisolone was given to ophthalmopathy patients. TCR Vbeta CDR3 sequencing of fewer than 150 peripheral blood samples (about 45 ophthalmopathy, about 80 hyperthyroidism and roughly 17 progressor patients) is reported in the paper. General conclusions and limits of the study: In cross-validation, a model built on a 13 V-J signature told ophthalmopathy apart from stable hyperthyroidism with approximately 90% sensitivity and roughly 82% specificity, and in testing the same model reached 80%/75%. Most expanded thyroid clonotypes (frequency above 0.001) were also detected in blood, suggesting blood repertoires may reflect thyroid immune responses. Sample size was not statistically predetermined, and investigators were not blinded to group allocation. In validation, the model predicted progression to ophthalmopathy with around 71% sensitivity and over 72% specificity, a median of 6.5 months before onset.

Stable Graves' hyperthyroidism was defined as the absence of progression to ophthalmopathy over 18 months of follow-up. Hyperthyroidism patients were newly diagnosed, had a disease duration of under 2 months, and were aged 18 to 65 years. The study excluded patients with uncontrolled infections, other autoimmune diseases, pregnancy or lactation. Clinical symptoms, serum thyroxine and TRAb, thyroid ultrasound, and orbital computed tomography formed the basis for the diagnoses. PBMCs were isolated from more than 8 ml of fresh peripheral blood by Ficoll-Paque density gradient centrifugation. Total RNA was extracted using Trizol reagent, and RNA quality was assessed on an Agilent 2100 Bioanalyzer.

The sample taken for sequencing was blood. The clonotype comes from a woman aged 18-29 years with Graves' hyperthyroidism. The sequence links TRBV3-1 to TRBJ2-2; no confident D gene assignment can be made. The CDR3 in this case is CASSRKLDTGELFF. The DNA sequence is given as TGTGCCAGCAGCCGGAAGTTGGACACCGGGGAGCTGTTTTTT.